The 14 T cell receptor beta chains below all came from one sample that was sequenced in a study of cytomegalovirus exposure and HLA in healthy donors. Primers: 60 Vbeta forward and 13 Jbeta reverse. TCRdb's table, derived via immunoSEQ multiplex PCR, lists solely in-frame clones and lacks some. In the table there are fewer than 200,000 clones, around 80% of which are singletons. Sequencing input: PBMCs. The receptor source for this set is a man younger than 35 in good health and CMV-seropositive.

The chain uses TRBV7-6 and TRBJ2-1; perhaps TRBD1 as D (5 bases). Germline V gene lookup returns CDR1 SGHVS and CDR2 FNYEAQ. The CDR3 loop spans 15 amino acids. V lost 0 bases and J 5 bases, leaving 11 bases between the germline ends. The CDR3 nucleotides are TGTGCCAGCAGCTTAGCGCGGACAAGAAACAATGAGCAGTTCTTC. It encodes CASSLARTRNNEQFF.

This sequence joins TRBV5-1 and TRBJ2-3; TRBD2 agrees at 7 bases. The CDR3 loop spans 14 amino acids. Germline CDR1 is SGHRS and CDR2 is YFSETQ. The V segment lost 3 bases and the J segment 6 bases; nucleotides outside the gene matches: 7. CDR3 protein: CASSSLAGSDTQYF. The CDR3 DNA is TGCGCCAGCAGCTCGTTAGCGGGTTCGGATACGCAGTATTTT.

This rearrangement joins TRBV29-1 to TRBJ2-7; TRBD2 matches at 12 bases. V dropped 5 bases and J dropped 1; count of bases not matched to a gene: 3. The CDR3 has 14 residues. In germline, CDR1 is SQVTM, CDR2 ANQGSEA. This CDR3 reads CSVRLAGESYEQYF. CDR3 DNA sequence: TGCAGCGTTAGACTAGCGGGAGAGTCCTACGAGCAGTACTTC.

The V call is TRBV18, the J call TRBJ1-1; D not certain. This CDR3 spans 16 amino acids. Trimming shortened V by 3 bases and J by 4 bases, and 18 bases separated the two germline ends. Germline V gene lookup returns CDR1 KGHSH and CDR2 LQKENI. The CDR3 is CASSPSPTEIVTEAFF. CDR3 sequence (DNA): TGTGCCAGCTCACCTTCCCCCACAGAGATAGTCACTGAAGCTTTCTTT.

The chain recombines TRBV9 with TRBJ1-2; 9 positions match TRBD1. The CDR3 consists of 16 residues. The germline CDR1 and CDR2 sequences are SGDLS and YYNGEE. Germline trimming cut 3 bases from V and 4 bases from J; bases unmatched to any gene: 10. The DNA for the CDR3 is TGTGCCAGCAGCGGGCCGTTAGGACAGGGGTTCTATGGCTACACCTTC. Translated, it gives CASSGPLGQGFYGYTF.

This clone has just one count. The V gene is TRBV11-3, the J gene TRBJ2-3; D perhaps matches TRBD1 (6 bases). The ends were cut back, 1 base at V and 4 bases at J, with 6 bases in the middle. The CDR3 consists of 13 residues. The V gene's germline CDR1 is SGHNT and CDR2 YENEEA. This chain's CDR3 is CASSLGTADTQYF. The DNA of the CDR3 is TGTGCCAGCAGCTTAGGGACAGCAGATACGCAGTATTTT.

The chain joins TRBV5-6 to TRBJ1-3, with D unresolved. Per the germline V gene, CDR1 is SGHDT and CDR2 is YYEEEE. The CDR3 runs 14 residues. V lost 5 bases, J lost 0 bases, and 9 bases lay in between. In nucleotides, the CDR3 is TGTGCCAGCAGTTCCGACTTCTCTGGAAACACCATATATTTT. Protein: CASSSDFSGNTIYF.

This sequence joins TRBV4-1 and TRBJ2-7; 7 bases fit TRBD1. With 0 bases clipped from V and 9 bases from J, the junction kept 5 bases outside the gene matches. CDR3 length: 13 residues. Germline CDR1 MGHRA, CDR2 YSYEKL. The CDR3 DNA reads TGCGCCAGCAGCCAAGAAGACAGGGTGCGGCAGTACTTC. Its protein is CASSQEDRVRQYF.

The chain is built from TRBV19 and TRBJ1-2; D is perhaps TRBD1 (5 bases). This CDR3 is 12 amino acids long. CDR1 is LNHDA and CDR2 is SQIVND in the germline V gene (reference sequence). Trimming removed 6 bases from V and 4 bases from J, with 9 bases in between. The CDR3 DNA is TGTGCCAGTAGAATGACAGCCTATGGCTACACCTTC. The encoded protein is CASRMTAYGYTF.

This sequence joins TRBV7-2 and TRBJ1-6; D is perhaps TRBD1 (6 bases). Germline values: CDR1 SGHTA, CDR2 FQGNSA. CDR3 length equals 16 residues. The V end lost 5 bases, the J end lost 6 bases, and 17 bases lay between the germline ends. CDR3 nucleotides: TGTGCCAGCAGCCGCTCATGGGGCAGGGGTAATTCACCCCTCCACTTT. Translation gives CASSRSWGRGNSPLHF.

The chain links TRBV7-3 to TRBJ2-3; 10 nucleotides line up with TRBD2. The germline CDR1 and CDR2 sequences are SGHTA and FQGTGA. The V gene end was trimmed by 2 bases and the J gene end by 3 bases; junction bases not matched to a gene: 8. There are 17 residues in the CDR3. The CDR3 loop reads CASSLGVAGGGTDTQYF. CDR3 coding DNA: TGTGCCAGCAGCTTAGGGGTAGCGGGGGGCGGGACAGATACGCAGTATTTT.

V usage is TRBV30 and J usage is TRBJ2-2; 9 bases are a match to TRBD2. Germline CDR1 GTSNPN, CDR2 SVGIG (reference sequence). J gave up 0 bases and V 4 bases, and 12 bases lay outside the gene matches. CDR3 length: 18 amino acids. For the CDR3, the DNA is TGTGCCTGGACTGAGCCGCTAGCGGGAACCGCGAACACCGGGGAGCTGTTTTTT. This codes for CAWTEPLAGTANTGELFF.

The CDR3 DNA is TGTGCCAGCAGACGAGGCGCGGGAGGGGTGGAGACCCAGTACTTC. This sequence encodes CASRRGAGGVETQYF. This sequence joins TRBV6-1 and TRBJ2-5; TRBD2 matches 9 bases. The CDR3 spans 15 residues. The V segment lost 6 bases and the J segment 5 bases; nucleotides outside the gene matches: 10. The germline V gene encodes CDR1 MNHNS and CDR2 SASEGT.

The chain combines TRBV2 with TRBJ2-7, with 11 nucleotides matching TRBD2. This CDR3 comprises 15 residues. V was clipped by 6 bases and J by 1 base; unmatched bases: 5. Germline CDR1 reads SNHLY; CDR2 reads FYNNEI. The CDR3 DNA follows: TGTGCCAGCAGGGATCTAGCGGGGGGTTCCTACGAGCAGTACTTC. Encoded protein: CASRDLAGGSYEQYF.